This T cell receptor beta chain was profiled in a study of shared clonotypes between healthy human individuals. It was roughly 330 ng DNA, 25,000 to 35,000 T cell genomes, that went into each replicate PCR of unsorted PBMC. Sequencing of unsorted PBMC DNA was carried out using ten immunoSEQ deep assay plates. Repertoires were generated with immunoSEQ multiplex PCR, while TCRdb's copy carries only in-frame clones and drops some. The data contain about 490,000 clones, around three quarters of them singletons. V was clipped by 6 bases and J by 4 bases; unmatched bases: 7. This CDR3 spans 14 amino acids. Germline-derived CDR1 and CDR2 are MNHEY and SVGAGI.

The rearrangement joins TRBV6-5 to TRBJ1-1; TRBD1 aligns across 8 bases. This clonotype was obtained from a woman aged 35 to 49 in good health. Some clones in this sample may be carry-over from other donors' samples. The sequenced sample was PBMCs. In nucleotides, the CDR3 is TGTGCCAGCAGCACGACAGGGGTTAGCACTGAAGCTTTCTTT. Translation gives CASSTTGVSTEAFF.